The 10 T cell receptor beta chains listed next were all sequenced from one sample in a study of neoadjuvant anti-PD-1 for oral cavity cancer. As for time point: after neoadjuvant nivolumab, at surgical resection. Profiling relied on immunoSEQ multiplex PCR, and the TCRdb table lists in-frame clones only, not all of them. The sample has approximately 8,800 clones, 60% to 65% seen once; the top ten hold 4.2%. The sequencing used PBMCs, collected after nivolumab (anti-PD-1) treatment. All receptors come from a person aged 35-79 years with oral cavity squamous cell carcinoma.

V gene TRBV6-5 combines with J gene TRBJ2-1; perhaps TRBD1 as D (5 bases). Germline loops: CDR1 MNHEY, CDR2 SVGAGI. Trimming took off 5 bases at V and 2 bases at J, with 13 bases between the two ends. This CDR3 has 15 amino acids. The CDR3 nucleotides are TGTGCCAGCAGTCCCCTCGACAGCCCCTACAATGAGCAGTTCTTC. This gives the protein CASSPLDSPYNEQFF.

CDR3 nucleotide sequence: TGTGCCAGCAGTTACGCGGGACAGTCCTACAATGAGCAGTTCTTC. Residues: CASSYAGQSYNEQFF. The chain couples TRBV6-5 to TRBJ2-1; a possible D gene is TRBD1 (7 bases). Trimming shortened V by 2 bases and J by 1 base, and 9 bases separated the two germline ends. Germline loops: CDR1 MNHEY, CDR2 SVGAGI. The CDR3 has 15 residues.

The CDR3 sequence: CASSLAGANYGYTF. CDR3 sequence (DNA): TGTGCCAGCAGCTTGGCAGGGGCTAACTATGGCTACACCTTC. This sequence joins TRBV5-6 and TRBJ1-2, with D tentatively TRBD1 (6 bases). Per the germline V gene, CDR1 is SGHDT and CDR2 is YYEEEE. V lost 0 bases to trimming and J lost 0 bases, with 6 bases between them. The length of the CDR3 is 14 residues.

CDR3 sequence reads: CASRREGGNTGELFF. DNA for the CDR3: TGTGCCAGCAGGAGGGAGGGGGGGAACACCGGGGAGCTGTTTTTT. The V call is TRBV6-6, the J call TRBJ2-2, with D perhaps matching TRBD2 (7 bases). This CDR3 is 15 amino acids long. CDR1 MNHNY and CDR2 SVGAGI come from the germline V gene (reference sequence). Deletions cut 6 bases from V and 1 base from J, with 12 bases between.

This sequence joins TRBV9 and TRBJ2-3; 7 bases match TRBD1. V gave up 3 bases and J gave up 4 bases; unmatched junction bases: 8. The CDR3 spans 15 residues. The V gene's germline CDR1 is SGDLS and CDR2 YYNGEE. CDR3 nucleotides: TGTGCCAGCAGCGACAGACAGGGTGGGTCAGATACGCAGTATTTT. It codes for CASSDRQGGSDTQYF.

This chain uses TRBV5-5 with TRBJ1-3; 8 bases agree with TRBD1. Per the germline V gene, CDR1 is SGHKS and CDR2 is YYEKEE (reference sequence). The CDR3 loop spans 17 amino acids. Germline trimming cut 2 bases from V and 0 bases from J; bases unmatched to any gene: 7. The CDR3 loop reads CASSLSQGQVSGNTIYF. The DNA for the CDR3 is TGTGCCAGCAGCTTATCTCAGGGACAGGTCTCTGGAAACACCATATATTTT.

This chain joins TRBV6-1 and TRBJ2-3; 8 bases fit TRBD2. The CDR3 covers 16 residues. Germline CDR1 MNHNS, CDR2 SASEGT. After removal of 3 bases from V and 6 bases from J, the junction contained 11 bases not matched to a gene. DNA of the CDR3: TGTGCCAGCAGTGATCGAGGACTAGCCCAAGGGGATACGCAGTATTTT. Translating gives CASSDRGLAQGDTQYF.

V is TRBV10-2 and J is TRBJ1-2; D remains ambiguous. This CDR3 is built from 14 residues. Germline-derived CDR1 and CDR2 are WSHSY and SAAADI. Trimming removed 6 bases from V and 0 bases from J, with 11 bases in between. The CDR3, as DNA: TGCGCCAGCAGCGCCACCGCAGCTAACTATGGCTACACCTTC. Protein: CASSATAANYGYTF.

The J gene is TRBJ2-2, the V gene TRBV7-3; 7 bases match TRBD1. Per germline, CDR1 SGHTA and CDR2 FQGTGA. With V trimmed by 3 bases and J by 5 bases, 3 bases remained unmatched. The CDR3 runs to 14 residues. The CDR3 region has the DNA TGTGCCAGCAGCTTGACAGGGTTGACCGGGGAGCTGTTTTTT. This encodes CASSLTGLTGELFF.

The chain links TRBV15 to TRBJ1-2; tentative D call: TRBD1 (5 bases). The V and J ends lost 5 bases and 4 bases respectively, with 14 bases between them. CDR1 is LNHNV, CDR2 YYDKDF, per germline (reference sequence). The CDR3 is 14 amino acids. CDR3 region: CATSRGQTGYGYTF. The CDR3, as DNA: TGTGCCACCAGCCGGGGCCAGACGGGCTATGGCTACACCTTC.